A selection of T cell receptor beta chains follows, all from one sample in a study of blood T cell repertoires in COVID-19. Assay: immunoSEQ multiplex PCR; the TCRdb copy retains only in-frame clones and omits some. This table holds about 47,000 clones, approximately 91% found once. Sequencing was performed on peripheral blood. The origin of the receptors is a man aged 50-60 years with active COVID-19. The CDR3 runs from the conserved cysteine through the conserved F or W. D genes are given only for firm matches.

J: TRBJ2-3
V: TRBV7-9
D: .
CDR3: CASTPSREISTDTQYF

J: TRBJ1-2
V: TRBV6-5
D: TRBD1
CDR3: CASTRTGVYGYTF

J: TRBJ1-2
V: TRBV5-5
D: .
CDR3: CASSPQGRGGYTF

J: TRBJ2-2
V: TRBV28
D: TRBD1
CDR3: CASFEGAGTGELFF

J: TRBJ2-5
V: TRBV27
D: .
CDR3: CASSLTPGRGIQETQYF

J: TRBJ1-4
V: TRBV28
D: .
CDR3: CASRTANEKLFF

J: TRBJ2-3
V: TRBV29-1
D: .
CDR3: CSVEDPREPQYF

J: TRBJ2-2
V: TRBV3-1/TRBV3-2
D: .
CDR3: CASSQAQLPGAGELFF

J: TRBJ2-1
V: TRBV5-4
D: TRBD2
CDR3: CASSLPLAGGYEQFF

J: TRBJ2-7
V: TRBV6-2/TRBV6-3
D: .
CDR3: CASSYAGGGAYEQYF

J: TRBJ2-2
V: TRBV4-1
D: .
CDR3: CASSQDTGSANTGELFF

J: TRBJ1-5
V: TRBV10-3
D: .
CDR3: CAISDGVGSNQPQHF

J: TRBJ2-5
V: TRBV6-2/TRBV6-3
D: TRBD1
CDR3: CASSRNRGRGTQYF

J: TRBJ2-5
V: TRBV6-5
D: .
CDR3: CASIPAGRETQYF

J: TRBJ1-2
V: TRBV3-1/TRBV3-2
D: TRBD1
CDR3: CASSPRGTGNRATEGYTF

J: TRBJ2-3
V: TRBV6-5
D: TRBD2
CDR3: CASRNSGGPSDTQYF

J: TRBJ1-2
V: TRBV27
D: TRBD1
CDR3: CASRTGTGGFGYTF

J: TRBJ1-1
V: TRBV27
D: .
CDR3: CASSSRGIRNTEAFF

J: TRBJ2-7
V: TRBV7-7
D: .
CDR3: CASSLVLSGEQYF

J: TRBJ2-3
V: TRBV27
D: TRBD2
CDR3: CASQGTSGAVAQYF

J: TRBJ2-3
V: TRBV7-2
D: TRBD2
CDR3: CASSPLAGAVTDTQYF

J: TRBJ2-1
V: TRBV9
D: .
CDR3: CASSVGSLEVGEQFF

J: TRBJ2-1
V: TRBV6-6
D: .
CDR3: CASKPLDNEQFF